A selection of T cell receptor beta chains follows, all from one sample in a study of blood T cell repertoires in COVID-19. Profiling relied on immunoSEQ multiplex PCR, and the TCRdb table lists in-frame clones only, not all of them. The data show around 160,000 clones, around 90% seen once. Sequenced material: peripheral blood. The receptors were gathered from a man between 18 and 35 years old with acute or convalescent COVID-19. CDR3s include the opening cysteine and the closing phenylalanine or tryptophan.

J gene,V gene,CDR3 protein
TRBJ2-7,TRBV3-1/TRBV3-2,CASSPTGSYEQYF
TRBJ2-7,TRBV5-6,CASTSGTGDGSYEQYF
TRBJ2-7,TRBV9,CASSVRGDGGDSYEQYF
TRBJ1-5,TRBV7-8,CASSRPGGNQPQHF
TRBJ2-3,TRBV5-1,CASSTGQGFTDTQYF
TRBJ2-5,TRBV29-1,CSVEDSPEAGDKQETQYF
TRBJ1-6,TRBV7-6,CASSSSPYKSYNSPLHF
TRBJ1-4,TRBV9,CASSVEPGGEKLFF
TRBJ2-1,TRBV15,CATSEVGGGLDNEQFF
TRBJ2-3,TRBV11-2,CASSLTGQSSTDTQYF
TRBJ2-7,TRBV5-1,CASSLQGIEQYF
TRBJ1-4,TRBV5-1,CASSVDPRGFNEKLFF
TRBJ1-3,TRBV12-3/TRBV12-4,CASSLVYGNTIYF
TRBJ2-3,TRBV19,CASSIGHTDTQYF
TRBJ2-5,TRBV27,CASRPWSGGSQETQYF
TRBJ2-1,TRBV6-5,CASRTGQGVEQFF